The clone carrying this T cell receptor beta chain was recorded once. Its antigen is unknown. These data belong to a study of TIL therapy for anti-PD-1-resistant metastatic lung cancer. In the study overall: Median tumor PD-L1 proportion score was approximately 6.3%. General study points: TIL clonotype persistence in blood showed no apparent association with response.

The germline gives CDR1 MNHEY, CDR2 SMNVEV (reference sequence). Trimming cost V 7 bases and J 0 bases, with 13 bases left between them. The CDR3 loop spans 15 amino acids. Documented time point: pre-treatment sample, taken before nivolumab and TIL therapy. The libraries were made with immunoSEQ v3. Only in-frame clones appear in the TCRdb table, and some are missing; sequencing was by immunoSEQ multiplex PCR. The sample records tens of thousands of clones, under 75% being singletons. The sequence came from a person aged 25 to 80 with non-small cell lung cancer. The genes are TRBV27 and TRBJ2-1; no reliable D call. The sample consisted of blood, taken at baseline. CDR3 residues: CASMYSISSYNEQFF. The CDR3 nucleotides are TGTGCCAGCATGTATTCTATAAGCTCCTACAATGAGCAGTTCTTC.